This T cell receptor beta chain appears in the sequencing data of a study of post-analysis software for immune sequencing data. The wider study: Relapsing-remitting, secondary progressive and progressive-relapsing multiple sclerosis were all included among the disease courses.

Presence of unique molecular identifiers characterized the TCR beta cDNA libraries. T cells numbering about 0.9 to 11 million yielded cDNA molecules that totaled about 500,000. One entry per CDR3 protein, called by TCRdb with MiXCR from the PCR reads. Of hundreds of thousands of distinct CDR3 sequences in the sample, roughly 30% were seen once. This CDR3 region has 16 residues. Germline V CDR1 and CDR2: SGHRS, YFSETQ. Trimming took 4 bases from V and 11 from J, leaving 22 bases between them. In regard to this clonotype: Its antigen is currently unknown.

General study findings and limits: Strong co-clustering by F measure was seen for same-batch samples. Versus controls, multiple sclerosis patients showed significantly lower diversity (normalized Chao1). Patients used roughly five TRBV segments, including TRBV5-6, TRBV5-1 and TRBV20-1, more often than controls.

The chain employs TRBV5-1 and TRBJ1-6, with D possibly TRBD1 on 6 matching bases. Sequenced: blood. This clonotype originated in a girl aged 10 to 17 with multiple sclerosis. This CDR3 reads CASSQWDIVGFAPLHF. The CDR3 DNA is TGCGCCAGCAGCCAATGGGACATCGTCGGTTTTGCACCCCTCCACTTT.